This T cell receptor (beta chain) comes out of a study of cytomegalovirus exposure and HLA in healthy donors (TCRdb year 2017). In terms of the full investigation: According to a later analysis, one platform produced both the roughly 110 validation repertoires and the 670 or so repertoires of the first cohort. Along with the roughly 700-subject first cohort, a separate validation cohort of some 130 different subjects was used. To predict cytomegalovirus infection status, the study brought together high-throughput TCR immunosequencing, statistical association of individual TCRs with disease status, and machine learning. The study aimed to test whether cataloging public T cell receptors could reveal signatures of past pathogen exposure. Overall study outcomes, separate from this receptor: Most TCR sequences were observed very rarely across donors, whereas some public TCRs were present in many individuals. A total of some 180 TCR beta chains were listed by the study as associated with cytomegalovirus. The authors suggested that the approach could potentially be extended to other disease states and immunological phenotypes. The validation cohort had no HLA typing available for a later analysis, so co-occurrence within that cohort was assessed over all 120 or so repertoires. The classifier was reported to diagnose cytomegalovirus status with high specificity and sensitivity in both the original cohort and the validation cohort. A few of the identified cytomegalovirus-associated TCR beta chains were confirmed in vitro to be specific for cytomegalovirus antigens. Of the cluster scores, roughly 95% were above 0 in a later analysis, which found that TCRs clustered in the first cohort also tended to co-occur in the 95 to 150 validation repertoires.

About this clone itself: The specificity of this receptor is unknown. No much larger clone is present one base from it, and per-base qualities are unavailable.

The donors were included in the validation cohort of 120 subjects, a group kept apart from the roughly 700-subject first cohort. Counted from cysteine to phenylalanine, this CDR3 has 14 amino acids. Kept here is only the CDR3 DNA, which spans 42 bases and is read in frame from base 1. Trimming at the junction amounts to 5 bases on V and 1 base on J, and the germline ends lie 12 bases apart. CDR1 MDHEN and CDR2 SYDVKM were looked up in the germline V gene. Library method: the immunoSEQ multiplex PCR assay. The published analysis was carried out like this. A statistical classification framework was built to diagnose cytomegalovirus status from the catalog of TCR beta chain sequences. This is the immuneACCESS table as TCRdb keeps it, with only in-frame sequences that have V and J called. A part of the clones is gone; compared with another copy, unresolved V genes explain less than half, and the rest is unexplained. Clonal size and the V and J genes are those of that table, whereas D and trimming came from the DNA. For this sample the table gives about 130,000 clones, of which roughly 89% were detected only once. The ten largest clonotypes hold around 9% of the sample.

This TCR came from a woman under 30 in good health and CMV-seropositive. This receptor chain uses TRBV28 and TRBJ2-7; a weak D assignment points to TRBD2 (5 bases agree). Sample: PBMCs. The CDR3 loop reads CASSPSGRSYEQYF. The nucleotides read TGTGCCAGCAGTCCCTCGGGGAGATCCTACGAGCAGTACTTC.